A selection of T cell receptor beta chains follows, all from one sample in a study of cytomegalovirus exposure and HLA in healthy donors. Sequenced by immunoSEQ multiplex PCR; TCRdb stores in-frame clones only, minus some. The table includes some 150,000 clones, approximately 80% detected once. The sample consisted of PBMCs. Receptors were obtained from a boy younger than 10 in good health and CMV-seronegative. The CDR3 runs from the conserved cysteine through the conserved F or W. A D gene is named only where the DNA matches it firmly. Rows give clone size only sometimes, using once, few, many, or a class for an expanded clone.

TRBV7-9	.	.	TRBJ1-4	TGTGCCAGCAGCCAGGAGCGGGGGTCGGATGAAAAACTGTTTTTT	CASSQERGSDEKLFF
TRBV7-9	.	TRBD2	TRBJ2-7	TGTGCCAGCAGGGATAGCGGGAGCTCCTACGAGCAGTACTTC	CASRDSGSSYEQYF
TRBV18	.	.	TRBJ1-5	TGTGCCAGCTCACCCCCTGCCCAGGGCTCCTTCTATCAGCCCCAGCATTTT	CASSPPAQGSFYQPQHF
TRBV6-1	.	TRBD2	TRBJ2-1	TGTGCCAGCAGCCCCGGGGGAGGGGCTAACAATGAGCAGTTCTTC	CASSPGGGANNEQFF
TRBV11-2	.	TRBD1	TRBJ2-7	TGTGCCAGCAGCTCGACGACAGGGGCGACCTACGAGCAGTACTTC	CASSSTTGATYEQYF
TRBV6-5	.	TRBD1	TRBJ1-1	TGTGCCAGCAGTCCCCCAGGGGGCACTGAAGCTTTCTTT	CASSPPGGTEAFF
TRBV6-4	.	.	TRBJ2-3	TGTGCCAGCAGTGATAAAGGGACTGGGAATCCGCAGTATTTT	CASSDKGTGNPQYF
TRBV7-2	.	.	TRBJ2-7	TGTGCCAGCAGCTTAGTGTCCAGCGAGTCCTACGAGCAGTACTTC	CASSLVSSESYEQYF
TRBV29-1	.	.	TRBJ2-1	TGCAGCGTGAGGGCGGGGGCCCTCGGTGAGCAGTTCTTC	CSVRAGALGEQFF
TRBV4-2	.	.	TRBJ2-2	TGTGCCAGCAGCGAAGAGATGGCAAGAACGAACACCGGGGAGCTGTTTTTT	CASSEEMARTNTGELFF
TRBV19	.	.	TRBJ1-5	TGTGCCAGTAGTAGGAGCATCAATCAGCCCCAGCATTTT	CASSRSINQPQHF
TRBV6-5	.	.	TRBJ1-1	TGTGCCAGCAGTCGGGGACTTCGGAACACTGAAGCTTTCTTT	CASSRGLRNTEAFF
TRBV7-9	.	.	TRBJ2-6	TGTGCCAGCAGCTTAGCGCCGGTCTCTGGGGCCAACGTCCTGACTTTC	CASSLAPVSGANVLTF
TRBV2	.	TRBD2	TRBJ2-7	TGTGCCAGCAGTGACCAAATCCATACCGCCCCTAAGCCTAGCGGGGTACCCTACGAGCAGTACTTC	CASSDQIHTAPKPSGVPYEQYF
TRBV5-4	once	.	TRBJ1-2	TGTGCCAGCAGCTTGGACAGGGTACGGATTAACTATGGCTACACCTTC	CASSLDRVRINYGYTF
TRBV2	.	TRBD1	TRBJ1-5	TGTGCCAGCAGTCTACAGGGGCATGGCAATCAGCCCCAGCATTTT	CASSLQGHGNQPQHF
TRBV19	.	.	TRBJ2-5	TGTGCCAGTAGTATAGGGCCGCCTTCCCAAGAGACCCAGTACTTC	CASSIGPPSQETQYF
TRBV6-4	once	.	TRBJ2-3	TGTGCCAGCAGTGAGAATTGGGCGAAGGCAGATACGCAGTATTTT	CASSENWAKADTQYF
TRBV7-6	.	.	TRBJ2-1	TGTGCCAGCAGCGCCGGGAGCGGGCAGTTCTTC	CASSAGSGQFF
TRBV2	.	.	TRBJ1-1	TGTGCCAGCAGTGCAACAGGGAATGAAGCTTTCTTT	CASSATGNEAFF
TRBV5-5	.	.	TRBJ1-3	TGTGCCAGCTCAGACAGGCCAAGCTCTGGAAACACCATATATTTT	CASSDRPSSGNTIYF
TRBV10-3	once	TRBD2	TRBJ2-1	TGTGCCATCAGGGGGACTAGCGGGAGTAGGGGAACTTACAATGAGCAGTTCTTC	CAIRGTSGSRGTYNEQFF
TRBV11-3	.	.	TRBJ2-1	TGTGCCAGCAGCTTAGATCACGGGGGGCTGAATGAGCAGTTCTTC	CASSLDHGGLNEQFF
TRBV6-1	few	.	TRBJ1-2	TGTGCCAGCAGTGAGGGCGACAGGAACTATGGCTACACCTTC	CASSEGDRNYGYTF
TRBV10-3	.	TRBD2	TRBJ2-1	TGTGCCATCAGGACAGGGACTAGCGGGAGTTACAATGAGCAGTTCTTC	CAIRTGTSGSYNEQFF
TRBV12-5	once	.	TRBJ1-1	TGTGCTAGTGGCAAAGGAAGACAGAAAGCTTTCTTT	CASGKGRQKAFF
TRBV5-1	.	.	TRBJ1-2	TGCGCCAGCAGCTTGGGGGCAGGGGTGGATCGCGGCTACACCTTC	CASSLGAGVDRGYTF
TRBV11-3	.	.	TRBJ2-3	TGTGCCAGCAGCTTGGGACAATCTAGCACAGATACGCAGTATTTT	CASSLGQSSTDTQYF
TRBV4-3	.	TRBD1	TRBJ2-7	TGCGCCAGCAGCCAGCGGACAGGGGGCGGCTACGAGCAGTACTTC	CASSQRTGGGYEQYF
TRBV7-9	.	.	TRBJ2-5	TGTGCCAGCAGTTCCCTCGGGACTGAAGAGACCCAGTACTTC	CASSSLGTEETQYF
TRBV7-9	.	TRBD2	TRBJ2-5	TGTGCCAGCAGCTCCGGGACTAGCGGAGAGACCCAGTACTTC	CASSSGTSGETQYF
TRBV7-9	.	TRBD1	TRBJ1-1	TGTTCCAGCAGCCATCCGGGACAGGGGCGTATAAACACTGAAGCTTTCTTT	CSSSHPGQGRINTEAFF
TRBV7-3	.	TRBD2	TRBJ2-5	TGTGCCAGCAGCAACAGCGGGGGGAAGGGGGAGACCCAGTACTTC	CASSNSGGKGETQYF
TRBV11-2	.	.	TRBJ2-5	TGTGCCAGCAGCTTAGAGGCGCCGAGGGCCAGAGAGACCCAGTACTTC	CASSLEAPRARETQYF
TRBV5-4	.	.	TRBJ1-1	TGTGCCAGCAGCTTGCAAGGGGTGAACACTGAAGCTTTCTTT	CASSLQGVNTEAFF
TRBV7-2	.	TRBD2	TRBJ2-7	TGTGCCAGCAGCGAGTCTAGCGGGCAGACGTACGAGCAGTACTTC	CASSESSGQTYEQYF
TRBV27	.	.	TRBJ1-1	TGTGCCAGCAGTTTAAATTCCGGGGGAGGGAACACTGAAGCTTTCTTT	CASSLNSGGGNTEAFF
TRBV4-3	.	.	TRBJ2-1	TGCGCCAGCAGCCAAGAAACGGCCAGGCGGGCCTACAATGAGCAGTTCTTC	CASSQETARRAYNEQFF
TRBV19	.	.	TRBJ2-2	TGTGCCAGTAGTATTGGCGGGTTCTTCACCGGGGAGCTGTTTTTT	CASSIGGFFTGELFF
TRBV7-3	.	.	TRBJ1-3	TGTGCCAGCAGCTTAAACGCGCAGGGAAATGGAAACACCATATATTTT	CASSLNAQGNGNTIYF
TRBV4-1	.	.	TRBJ1-2	TGCGCCAGCAGCCAACTGGCCAGGAAGAAGACCCTCTATGGCTACACCTTC	CASSQLARKKTLYGYTF
TRBV11-2	once	.	TRBJ2-3	TGTGCCAGCAGCTTATCCTCCCCAGATACGCAGTATTTT	CASSLSSPDTQYF
TRBV6-5	.	.	TRBJ1-2	TGTGCCAGCAGTTCCCCCACGGGGAACTATGGCTACACCTTC	CASSSPTGNYGYTF
TRBV2	once	.	TRBJ2-3	TGTGCCAGCAGCGAAGTGGGAGGCACGCAGTATTTT	CASSEVGGTQYF
TRBV10-3	.	.	TRBJ1-3	TGTGCCATCAGCATTTCTCAGGGGCGAGGAAACACCATATATTTT	CAISISQGRGNTIYF
TRBV28	.	.	TRBJ2-5	TGTGCCAGCAGTTCGCTTGAGGCTCCAGAGGGAGAGACCCAGTACTTC	CASSSLEAPEGETQYF
TRBV5-8	.	.	TRBJ1-4	TGTGCCAGCAGCTCCGGGGAGGTCGGGGAAAAACTGTTTTTT	CASSSGEVGEKLFF
TRBV6-1	.	.	TRBJ1-2	TGTGCCAGCAGCGGACTGTCAAACTATGGCTACACCTTC	CASSGLSNYGYTF
TRBV9	.	.	TRBJ1-2	TGTGCCAGCAGCGTGGGAGGGGTCTATGGCTACACCTTC	CASSVGGVYGYTF
TRBV28	once	TRBD2	TRBJ2-2	TGTGCCAGCAGCCACTGGCGGGAGGAGGTCGGGGAGCTGTTTTTT	CASSHWREEVGELFF
TRBV7-8	.	.	TRBJ1-5	TGTGCCAGCAGCTCAGCCGGGGGGAATCAGCCCCAGCATTTT	CASSSAGGNQPQHF